This TCR beta chain is drawn from a study of T cells in localized non-small cell lung cancer. Profiled with immunoSEQ multiplex PCR; TCRdb holds only in-frame clones, not every one. The data show approximately 16,000 clones, 75% to 90% seen once. This CDR3 has 16 amino acids. V was trimmed by 4 bases and J by 7 bases, leaving 20 bases between them. Germline values: CDR1 SGDLS, CDR2 YYNGEE. The sequence was collected from a female donor older than 55 with stage I squamous cell lung carcinoma. V usage is TRBV9 and J usage is TRBJ2-2; D is uncertain. This specimen consisted of peripheral blood, obtained before any cancer treatment. The CDR3 protein is CASSLRTVGHDGELFF. The CDR3 coding sequence is TGTGCCAGCAGCCTCCGAACAGTCGGGCATGACGGGGAGCTGTTTTTT. The full variable domain, rest sourced from reference TRBV9 and TRBJ2-2, is DSGVTQTPKHLITATGQRVTLRCSPRSGDLSVYWYQQSLDQGLQFLIQYYNGEERAKGNILERFSAQQFPDLHSELNLSSLELGDSALYFCASSLRTVGHDGELFFGEGSRLTVL.